The clone carrying this T cell receptor (beta chain) was detected a few times. This CDR3 comprises 17 residues. Trimming cost V 7 bases and J 5 bases; bases outside gene matches: 14. TCRdb recomputed calls from the RT-PCR reads with MiXCR, one row per CDR3 protein. The sample consists of about 570,000 distinct CDR3 sequences, 10% to 15% of them appearing once. This sample is part of a study of response to subunit inactivated influenza vaccine. The genes are TRBV12-3 or TRBV12-4 and TRBJ2-2; 9 nucleotides agree with TRBD1. Sequencing used PBMCs from blood, obtained on the day of vaccination. This clonotype was obtained from a man in his forties or fifties who received an inactivated influenza vaccine. CDR3 in amino acids: CASTLDRGFGQTGELFF. CDR3 sequence (DNA): TGTGCCAGCACCCTGGACAGGGGTTTTGGTCAAACCGGGGAGCTGTTTTTT.